This T cell receptor (beta chain) is drawn from a study of regulatory T cells. Whole-study results and caveats: In CD3G-deficient patients, conventional CD4+ T cells were enriched for hydrophobic CDR3 residues at positions 6 and 7.

The ends were cut back, 1 base at V and 9 bases at J, with 11 bases in the middle. Germline loops: CDR1 GTSNPN, CDR2 SVGIG (reference sequence). This CDR3 comprises 12 residues. Primers: 52 TRBV forward and 13 TRBJ reverse. Sequencing was performed with immunoSEQ multiplex PCR; in TCRdb, only in-frame clones are kept and a portion is missing. The sample lists around 16,000 clones, 75% to 85% occurring once. Comment on this clone: Its antigen is unidentified.

The chain couples TRBV30 to TRBJ2-3, with TRBD1 as a possible D gene (5 bases). The TCR originated in a person between 30 and 45 years old with CD3G deficiency. Sequenced sample: conventional CD4+ T cells sorted from blood. The CDR3 loop reads CAWSAYPGTQYF. DNA of the CDR3: TGTGCCTGGAGTGCTTACCCAGGGACGCAGTATTTT.